Sequencing of this TCR beta chain was carried out in a study of OX40 agonist ivuxolimab in advanced cancers. Assay used: immunoSEQ multiplex PCR; TCRdb lists only in-frame clones, some missing. The sample consists of almost 65,000 clones, 75% to 85% of them appearing once. Germline-derived CDR1 and CDR2 are SGHRS and YFSETQ. The CDR3 covers 16 residues. After removal of 7 bases from V and 3 bases from J, the junction contained 13 bases not matched to a gene. This chain links TRBV5-1 with TRBJ2-5; 9 bases are a match to TRBD2. The sequence derives from an adult with an advanced solid tumor such as melanoma, head and neck, liver or kidney cancer. Material: CD4+ or CD8+ T cells sorted from blood, obtained in a trial of the OX40 agonist ivuxolimab. The CDR3 loop reads CASAPPLAGNKETQYF. In nucleotides, the CDR3 is TGCGCCAGCGCCCCTCCTCTAGCGGGGAACAAAGAGACCCAGTACTTC.